Listed here is a single T cell receptor beta chain. Its binding antigen is unknown. Per-base qualities were not stored, and no clone one base away is much larger. The data were taken from a study of T cells after yellow fever vaccination (dated by TCRdb to about 2019). General notes on the study: Libraries from fractions with low cell numbers were prepared with the SMART-Seq v4 Ultra Low Input RNA kit. To track T-cell clones before and after primary and booster YFV17D yellow fever vaccination, bulk TCR alpha and beta repertoires were sequenced longitudinally. The cohort comprised two healthy male donors, one aged 18 to 30 and one aged 30 to 40 years. Bulk PBMC replicates and cell subsets were isolated from blood drawn at multiple timepoints before and after both primary and secondary immunization.

Trimming takes 8 bases off V and 10 bases off J; junction bases not matched to a gene: 14. CDR1 and CDR2 are read off the germline V gene as SGHDN and FVKESK. The CDR3 spans 15 residues, from the cysteine through the phenylalanine. This entry keeps only the CDR3 DNA: 45 bases, framed from base 1. General findings and caveats noted by the study authors: A small fraction of clonotypes appeared in both the CD4 and CD8 compartments, likely as a result of convergent recombination. Because abundant contaminating clonotypes from the bulk population could be contained in FACS-sorted repertoires, computational filtering was required. Because only a couple of donors were included in the study, the extent to which the findings can be generalized is limited. The secondary T-cell response was found to be weaker but faster than the primary response, with a peak reached on day 5 rather than on day 15. Most clones expanded after primary vaccination were re-detected after the booster (around 96% of CD4 and approximately 88% of CD8), suggesting broad memory maintenance.

The sample was run on an Illumina NovaSeq 6000. TCR cDNA was synthesized by 5'RACE template switching, through which a universal primer site and unique molecular identifiers were introduced. Priming for cDNA synthesis came from both the TCR alpha and TCR beta constant segments. Libraries were amplified in two PCR steps, with sample barcodes and sequencing adapters added in the second step. Sequencing of the libraries was done on either Illumina HiSeq 2500 (2x100 bp) or NovaSeq (2x150 bp). The paper's data handling went like this. MIGEC was used to demultiplex reads and collapse the reads into UMI consensus sequences, and MiXCR was used for V(D)J alignment. Vaccine-responding clonotypes were defined with edgeR using replicate PBMC samples, requiring FDR below 0.01 and a log2 fold change above 5 up to day 15. Bulk clonotypes were assigned CD4 or CD8 identity according to which sequenced CD4 or CD8 repertoire held them at higher abundance. TCRdb ran its own pipeline on the public reads, namely fastp trimming at Q25 and MiXCR clone calling, and kept in-frame beta chains. A single entry per CDR3 protein holds the most common genes and DNA from its merged rows. The V and J calls reflect TCRdb's pipeline rather than the authors' work. This sample comprises some 240,000 distinct CDR3 sequences, 5.2% of them detected only once. The ten most abundant clones make up less than 3.5% of the sample.

Interpreted using the paper, the treatment or condition label stands for: live attenuated yellow fever vaccine strain. A standard Ficoll-Paque protocol was used to isolate PBMCs from peripheral blood. CD4 and CD8 T-cell fractions were isolated with Dynabeads CD4 and CD8 positive selection kits. TriZol was used to extract RNA from bulk PBMCs, from CD4 and CD8 fractions, and from dextramer-positive and dextramer-negative fractions. This sample comprised CD4+ T cells sorted from PBMCs, obtained on the day of the yellow fever booster vaccination. The TCR was taken from a man between 18 and 29 years old who received the YFV17D yellow fever vaccine. Recombination connected TRBV14 to TRBJ1-6; 7 central bases correspond to TRBD1. The CDR3 reads CASCYMTGSKSPLHF. The nucleotide sequence is TGTGCCAGCTGCTATATGACAGGGTCTAAGTCACCCCTCCACTTT.